This is a list of T cell receptor beta chains from one sample in a study of blood T cell repertoires in COVID-19. Using immunoSEQ multiplex PCR, the repertoire was profiled, and TCRdb retains in-frame clones only, with some absent. The repertoire holds some 30,000 clones, with approximately 85% as singletons. Input material: peripheral blood. Receptors were obtained from a woman aged 55-69 years with active COVID-19. Both conserved end residues are part of each CDR3. D genes are given only for firm matches. Some rows have no size entry. The others give once, few or many, or a class for an expanded clone.

v_gene: TRBV5-1; abundance: -; j_gene: TRBJ2-3; d_gene: TRBD2; CDR3aa: CASSFYSGGTDTQYF; CDR3nt: TGCGCCAGCAGCTTTTACAGCGGGGGCACAGATACGCAGTATTTT
v_gene: TRBV4-2; abundance: -; j_gene: TRBJ1-5; d_gene: -; CDR3aa: CASSQEAPTGNQPQHF; CDR3nt: TGTGCCAGCAGCCAGGAGGCCCCTACAGGCAATCAGCCCCAGCATTTT
v_gene: TRBV7-2; abundance: -; j_gene: TRBJ2-1; d_gene: -; CDR3aa: CASSLYRNEQFF; CDR3nt: TGTGCCAGCAGCTTGTATCGCAATGAGCAGTTCTTC
v_gene: TRBV5-1; abundance: -; j_gene: TRBJ2-2; d_gene: TRBD2; CDR3aa: CASSLLATNTGELFF; CDR3nt: TGCGCCAGCAGTTTACTAGCGACGAACACCGGGGAGCTGTTTTTT
v_gene: TRBV19; abundance: -; j_gene: TRBJ1-6; d_gene: TRBD1; CDR3aa: CASSIDPRTGAVGSSYNSPLHF; CDR3nt: TGTGCCAGTAGTATAGATCCCCGGACAGGGGCGGTCGGAAGCTCCTATAATTCACCCCTCCACTTT
v_gene: TRBV28; abundance: -; j_gene: TRBJ1-4; d_gene: -; CDR3aa: CASGARVSEKLFF; CDR3nt: TGTGCCAGCGGGGCCAGGGTCAGTGAAAAACTGTTTTTT
v_gene: TRBV11-2; abundance: -; j_gene: TRBJ2-7; d_gene: -; CDR3aa: CASSLRDITYEQYF; CDR3nt: TGTGCCAGCAGCTTACGGGACATTACCTACGAGCAGTACTTC
v_gene: TRBV2; abundance: -; j_gene: TRBJ2-7; d_gene: -; CDR3aa: CASSTAGVYEQYF; CDR3nt: TGTGCCAGCAGTACGGCAGGCGTCTACGAGCAGTACTTC
v_gene: TRBV13; abundance: -; j_gene: TRBJ2-2; d_gene: TRBD1; CDR3aa: CASSLLGQTFNTGELFF; CDR3nt: TGTGCCAGCAGCTTATTGGGACAGACATTTAACACCGGGGAGCTGTTTTTT
v_gene: TRBV14; abundance: -; j_gene: TRBJ1-6; d_gene: -; CDR3aa: CASSQADNSNSPLHF; CDR3nt: TGTGCCAGCAGCCAAGCGGATAATAGCAATTCACCCCTCCACTTT
v_gene: TRBV5-1; abundance: -; j_gene: TRBJ2-1; d_gene: TRBD2; CDR3aa: CASSLATSGAYNEQFF; CDR3nt: TGCGCCAGCAGCTTGGCGACTAGCGGGGCCTACAATGAGCAGTTCTTC
v_gene: TRBV10-1; abundance: few; j_gene: TRBJ2-2; d_gene: TRBD2; CDR3aa: CASSVSGGGDTGELFF; CDR3nt: TGCGCCAGCAGTGTCAGTGGCGGGGGAGACACCGGGGAGCTGTTTTTT
v_gene: TRBV6-1; abundance: -; j_gene: TRBJ2-2; d_gene: -; CDR3aa: CASSEYSVIPDTGELFF; CDR3nt: TGTGCCAGCAGTGAATATTCGGTGATCCCGGACACCGGGGAGCTGTTTTTT
v_gene: TRBV19; abundance: few; j_gene: TRBJ1-5; d_gene: TRBD1; CDR3aa: CASRSMGQGVSNQPQHF; CDR3nt: TGTGCCAGTAGGTCGATGGGACAGGGCGTTTCCAATCAGCCCCAGCATTTT
v_gene: TRBV5-1; abundance: -; j_gene: TRBJ2-2; d_gene: TRBD1; CDR3aa: CASSPRDRGGTGELFF; CDR3nt: TGCGCCAGCAGCCCCCGGGACAGGGGCGGCACCGGGGAGCTGTTTTTT
v_gene: TRBV7-3; abundance: -; j_gene: TRBJ2-5; d_gene: -; CDR3aa: CASSLRIRETQYF; CDR3nt: TGTGCCAGCAGCTTAAGAATTAGAGAGACCCAGTACTTC
v_gene: TRBV3-1/TRBV3-2; abundance: -; j_gene: TRBJ2-1; d_gene: -; CDR3aa: CASSQATGWGNEQFF; CDR3nt: TGTGCCAGCAGCCAAGCGACAGGATGGGGCAATGAGCAGTTCTTC
v_gene: TRBV24-1; abundance: -; j_gene: TRBJ2-3; d_gene: TRBD2; CDR3aa: CATSGFAGGATDTQYF; CDR3nt: TGTGCCACCAGTGGGTTCGCGGGAGGAGCCACAGATACGCAGTATTTT